Listed below are T cell receptor beta chains from one sample, sequenced in a study of blood T cell repertoires in COVID-19. Clones were sequenced by immunoSEQ multiplex PCR, and TCRdb holds only the in-frame ones, with some missing. This repertoire shows under 300,000 clones, approximately 84% found once; its top ten account for roughly 1.5%. Specimen: peripheral blood. The receptors here all came from a human donor with COVID-19, enrolled during active disease. The donor label of this sample is uncertain. CDR3s include the opening cysteine and the closing phenylalanine or tryptophan. D genes are given only for firm matches. Clone size is stated in some rows and not others, as once, few, many or a class when expanded.

D gene: .
clone size: .
V gene: TRBV5-6
J gene: TRBJ1-2
CDR3 protein: CASSLAGGYGYTF
CDR3 DNA: TGTGCCAGCAGCTTGGCCGGGGGCTATGGCTACACCTTC

D gene: TRBD1
clone size: .
V gene: TRBV5-1
J gene: TRBJ2-7
CDR3 protein: CASSLEWTGSEQYF
CDR3 DNA: TGCGCCAGCAGCTTGGAATGGACAGGGTCCGAGCAGTACTTC

D gene: .
clone size: .
V gene: TRBV10-3
J gene: TRBJ2-3
CDR3 protein: CAISDAGNTDTQYF
CDR3 DNA: TGTGCCATCAGTGATGCGGGTAACACAGATACGCAGTATTTT

D gene: TRBD1
clone size: .
V gene: TRBV6-1
J gene: TRBJ2-3
CDR3 protein: CASRERDREWGTDTQYF
CDR3 DNA: TGTGCCAGCAGGGAACGGGACAGGGAGTGGGGCACAGATACGCAGTATTTT

D gene: .
clone size: .
V gene: TRBV5-1
J gene: TRBJ2-4
CDR3 protein: CASSWGGDIQYF
CDR3 DNA: TGCGCCAGCAGCTGGGGCGGGGACATTCAGTACTTC

D gene: .
clone size: .
V gene: TRBV21-1
J gene: TRBJ2-2
CDR3 protein: CASSASSLGGYFANTGELFF
CDR3 DNA: TGTGCCAGCAGCGCCAGCAGTCTGGGGGGGTACTTCGCGAACACCGGGGAGCTGTTTTTT

D gene: TRBD2
clone size: .
V gene: TRBV7-8
J gene: TRBJ2-5
CDR3 protein: CASSRRLADKQETQYF
CDR3 DNA: TGTGCCAGCAGCCGACGACTAGCGGACAAGCAAGAGACCCAGTACTTC

D gene: .
clone size: few
V gene: TRBV15
J gene: TRBJ1-5
CDR3 protein: CATSRGGEARQPQHF
CDR3 DNA: TGTGCCACCAGCAGAGGGGGGGAGGCGCGGCAGCCCCAGCATTTT

D gene: .
clone size: .
V gene: TRBV5-1
J gene: TRBJ2-5
CDR3 protein: CASSLYQQETQYF
CDR3 DNA: TGCGCCAGCAGCTTGTACCAGCAAGAGACCCAGTACTTC

D gene: TRBD2
clone size: .
V gene: TRBV9
J gene: TRBJ2-3
CDR3 protein: CASSGGLAGSADTQYF
CDR3 DNA: TGTGCCAGCAGCGGGGGACTAGCGGGATCGGCAGATACGCAGTATTTT

D gene: TRBD1
clone size: few
V gene: TRBV7-9
J gene: TRBJ1-4
CDR3 protein: CASYYSGGNEKLFF
CDR3 DNA: TGTGCCAGCTACTATTCAGGGGGGAATGAAAAACTGTTTTTT

D gene: TRBD2
clone size: .
V gene: TRBV15
J gene: TRBJ2-1
CDR3 protein: CATSRRQTSGRADEQFF
CDR3 DNA: TGTGCCACCAGCAGACGCCAGACTAGCGGGAGGGCAGATGAGCAGTTCTTC

D gene: .
clone size: .
V gene: TRBV3-1/TRBV3-2
J gene: TRBJ1-1
CDR3 protein: CASSGYMDTEAFF
CDR3 DNA: TGTGCCAGCTCAGGGTACATGGACACTGAAGCTTTCTTT

D gene: TRBD2
clone size: .
V gene: TRBV5-4
J gene: TRBJ2-2
CDR3 protein: CASSSLAGGNTGELFF
CDR3 DNA: TGTGCCAGCAGCTCGTTGGCGGGGGGGAACACCGGGGAGCTGTTTTTT

D gene: .
clone size: .
V gene: TRBV10-3
J gene: TRBJ1-2
CDR3 protein: CAISVRGGDILSGYTF
CDR3 DNA: TGTGCCATCAGTGTCCGGGGGGGGGACATCCTCAGTGGCTACACCTTC

D gene: .
clone size: .
V gene: TRBV18
J gene: TRBJ2-1
CDR3 protein: CASSPPGGSSYNEQFF
CDR3 DNA: TGTGCCAGCTCACCTCCCGGGGGAAGCTCCTACAATGAGCAGTTCTTC

D gene: .
clone size: .
V gene: TRBV29-1
J gene: TRBJ2-2
CDR3 protein: CSFATDTGELFF
CDR3 DNA: TGCAGCTTCGCGACAGACACCGGGGAGCTGTTTTTT

D gene: .
clone size: .
V gene: TRBV2
J gene: TRBJ2-2
CDR3 protein: CASMPTRNTGELFF
CDR3 DNA: TGTGCCAGCATGCCGACTAGAAACACCGGGGAGCTGTTTTTT

D gene: TRBD2
clone size: .
V gene: TRBV29-1
J gene: TRBJ2-7
CDR3 protein: CSVLGLAGSYEQYF
CDR3 DNA: TGCAGCGTCCTGGGACTAGCGGGGTCCTACGAGCAGTACTTC

D gene: TRBD2
clone size: once
V gene: TRBV7-2
J gene: TRBJ2-1
CDR3 protein: CASSPTPGLDNEQFF
CDR3 DNA: TGTGCCAGCAGCCCAACGCCGGGACTAGACAATGAGCAGTTCTTC

D gene: .
clone size: .
V gene: TRBV28
J gene: TRBJ1-2
CDR3 protein: CASRSGEQGYTF
CDR3 DNA: TGTGCCAGCAGATCGGGGGAACAGGGCTACACCTTC

D gene: .
clone size: .
V gene: TRBV5-1
J gene: TRBJ2-5
CDR3 protein: CASSSRQGSKTQYF
CDR3 DNA: TGCGCCAGCAGCTCCCGTCAGGGATCGAAGACCCAGTACTTC

D gene: .
clone size: .
V gene: TRBV13
J gene: TRBJ1-1
CDR3 protein: CASSPRDAGSTEAFF
CDR3 DNA: TGTGCCAGCAGCCCCCGGGATGCGGGAAGCACTGAAGCTTTCTTT

D gene: TRBD2
clone size: .
V gene: TRBV7-9
J gene: TRBJ2-7
CDR3 protein: CASSLAMASGTYEQYF
CDR3 DNA: TGTGCCAGCAGCTTAGCGATGGCTAGCGGGACCTACGAGCAGTACTTC

D gene: TRBD1
clone size: few
V gene: TRBV27
J gene: TRBJ1-2
CDR3 protein: CASSPGTGGLGYTF
CDR3 DNA: TGTGCCAGCAGTCCGGGGACAGGGGGCTTAGGCTACACCTTC

D gene: TRBD1
clone size: .
V gene: TRBV6-6
J gene: TRBJ2-7
CDR3 protein: CASGGQGIYEQYF
CDR3 DNA: TGTGCCAGCGGGGGACAGGGTATATACGAGCAGTACTTC

D gene: TRBD1
clone size: few
V gene: TRBV15
J gene: TRBJ1-4
CDR3 protein: CATSRGGQGGEKLFF
CDR3 DNA: TGTGCCACCAGCAGAGGGGGACAGGGGGGTGAAAAACTGTTTTTT

D gene: TRBD1
clone size: .
V gene: TRBV5-1
J gene: TRBJ1-1
CDR3 protein: CASSGTAAGNTEAFF
CDR3 DNA: TGCGCCAGCAGCGGGACAGCCGCTGGAAACACTGAAGCTTTCTTT

D gene: TRBD1
clone size: .
V gene: TRBV6-1
J gene: TRBJ2-1
CDR3 protein: CASSEDRGYNEQFF
CDR3 DNA: TGTGCCAGCAGTGAAGACAGGGGCTACAATGAGCAGTTCTTC

D gene: .
clone size: .
V gene: TRBV2
J gene: TRBJ2-6
CDR3 protein: CASLLEGASGANVLTF
CDR3 DNA: TGTGCCAGCCTCTTGGAGGGAGCGTCTGGGGCCAACGTCCTGACTTTC

D gene: .
clone size: .
V gene: TRBV19
J gene: TRBJ2-2
CDR3 protein: CASSIDHVAASNTGELFF
CDR3 DNA: TGTGCCAGTAGTATAGATCATGTAGCGGCTTCGAACACCGGGGAGCTGTTTTTT

D gene: .
clone size: .
V gene: TRBV7-9
J gene: TRBJ1-4
CDR3 protein: CASGFWRANEKLFF
CDR3 DNA: TGTGCCAGCGGCTTCTGGAGGGCTAATGAAAAACTGTTTTTT

D gene: TRBD2
clone size: .
V gene: TRBV18
J gene: TRBJ2-2
CDR3 protein: CASSRLAENTGELFF
CDR3 DNA: TGTGCCAGCTCCCGACTAGCGGAGAACACCGGGGAGCTGTTTTTT

D gene: .
clone size: .
V gene: TRBV18
J gene: TRBJ2-6
CDR3 protein: CASSPATAASGANVLTF
CDR3 DNA: TGTGCCAGCTCACCCGCGACAGCAGCGTCTGGGGCCAACGTCCTGACTTTC

D gene: TRBD2
clone size: few
V gene: TRBV4-1
J gene: TRBJ2-7
CDR3 protein: CASSQEWGGAPYEQYF
CDR3 DNA: TGCGCCAGCAGCCAAGAATGGGGGGGAGCCCCCTACGAGCAGTACTTC

D gene: TRBD2
clone size: few
V gene: TRBV5-1
J gene: TRBJ2-7
CDR3 protein: CASSLGLAGTYEQYF
CDR3 DNA: TGCGCCAGCAGCTTGGGACTAGCGGGTACCTACGAGCAGTACTTC

D gene: .
clone size: .
V gene: TRBV24-1
J gene: TRBJ2-1
CDR3 protein: CATSDIDRLRDEQFF
CDR3 DNA: TGTGCCACCAGTGATATTGACAGGCTTAGGGATGAGCAGTTCTTC